This record concerns one T cell receptor beta chain sequence. As yet, its antigen is unknown. The record originates from a study of response to subunit inactivated influenza vaccine. General study findings and limits: New T cells are recruited in small numbers by each seasonal influenza vaccination, according to the authors' suggestion.

The germline V and J ends were trimmed by 2 bases and 5 bases, with 4 bases remaining between them. CDR3 length: 12 residues. Germline V gene data show CDR1 as SGDLS and CDR2 as YYNGEE. TCRdb recomputed calls from the RT-PCR reads with MiXCR, one row per CDR3 protein. The sample includes over 150,000 distinct CDR3 sequences, around a tenth seen only once; the top ten take 35% to 40%. The receptor was derived from a man between 50 and 75 years old who received an inactivated influenza vaccine. The input for sequencing was CD8+ T cells sorted from PBMCs, taken about 24 months after vaccination. This sequence joins TRBV9 and TRBJ2-2; D remains ambiguous. CDR3 nucleotides: TGTGCCAGCAGCGTTAGTACCGGGGAGCTGTTTTTT. Encoded protein: CASSVSTGELFF.